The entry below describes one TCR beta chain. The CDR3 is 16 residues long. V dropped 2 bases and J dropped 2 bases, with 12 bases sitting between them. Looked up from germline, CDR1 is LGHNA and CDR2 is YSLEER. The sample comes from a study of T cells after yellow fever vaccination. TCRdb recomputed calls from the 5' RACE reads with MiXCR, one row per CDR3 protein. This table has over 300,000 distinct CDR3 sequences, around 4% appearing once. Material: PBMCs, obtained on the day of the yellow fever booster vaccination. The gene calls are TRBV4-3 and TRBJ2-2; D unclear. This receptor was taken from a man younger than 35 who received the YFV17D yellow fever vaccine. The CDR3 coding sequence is TGCGCCAGCAGCCAACTCCCGACAAGAAACACCGGGGAGCTGTTTTTT. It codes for CASSQLPTRNTGELFF.